The clone carrying this T cell receptor (beta chain) was seen a few times. No antigen is known for it. This sample was taken from a study of blood T cells in healthy people across ages. Study results and caveats: Higher naive T cell percentage went strongly together with higher TCR beta diversity. TCR beta diversity, measured per million T cells, fell in a roughly linear way with age.

The people who gave samples were healthy Caucasians from Russia, aged roughly 6 to 100. It was with a sample-barcoded 5' primer and a J-beta primer mix that a second PCR of about 7 to 12 cycles was run. The authors tagged each cDNA molecule using a template-switch adaptor with 12 random nucleotides. TCRdb itself ran the 5' RACE reads through MiXCR, one entry per CDR3 protein. The sample lists 920,000 or so distinct CDR3 sequences, under 45% occurring once. Sequencing used blood. The receptor's source is a woman aged 60-70 years in good health.

The DNA of the CDR3 is TGTGCCAGCAGCTCCTCTGGGGCGGGCTACGAGCAGTACTTC. Its translation: CASSSSGAGYEQYF. The V and J genes are TRBV3-1 and TRBJ2-7; D might be TRBD1 or TRBD2, each matching 5 bases. Trimming removed 5 bases at V and 3 bases at J, with 14 bases between. CDR1 and CDR2 from the germline V gene are LGHDT and YNNKEL (reference sequence). This CDR3 comprises 14 residues.